The TCR beta chain under discussion was sequenced for a study of T-cell memory formation after mild COVID-19. This clonotype was recorded a few times. This CDR3 comprises 13 residues. Germline loops: CDR1 KGHSH, CDR2 LQKENI. Deletions cut 2 bases from V and 5 bases from J, with 10 bases between. TCRdb called the 5' RACE reads again in MiXCR, with one record for every CDR3 protein. Seen here are approximately 290,000 distinct CDR3 sequences, roughly 15% observed once, and the top ten hold around 23%. Input material: PBMCs or a T cell subset sorted from them (not recorded which). This chain uses TRBV18 with TRBJ2-7; D is unclear. The sequence came from a man younger than 35 who had mild COVID-19 (a few samples of this study predate the infection). Cell type and time point are not known. CDR3 DNA: TGTGCCAGCTCACCAACGAATGGGGACGAGCAGTACTTC. It yields the protein CASSPTNGDEQYF.